This entry describes one T cell receptor (beta chain). The entry originates in a study of control samples from healthy donors and cancer patients. Sequencing was performed with immunoSEQ multiplex PCR; in TCRdb, only in-frame clones are kept and a portion is missing. The table lists about 170,000 clones, 70% to 90% of them singletons. The sequencing sample was made of blood. This clonotype originated in a woman aged 25 to 45 in good health.

As DNA, the CDR3 is TGTGCCAGCAGCGTAGGACTAGCTGCGCAGTATTTT. Its translation is CASSVGLAAQYF. The gene calls are TRBV9 and TRBJ2-3, with TRBD2 matching over 7 bases. This CDR3 has 12 residues. V lost 0 bases to trimming and J lost 10 bases; unmatched junction nucleotides: 2. Germline values: CDR1 SGDLS, CDR2 YYNGEE.